This T cell receptor beta chain is drawn from a study of a mutant IDH1 vaccine in newly diagnosed glioma. Study-level information: Males made up approximately 60% and females roughly 40% of treated patients, whose mean age was approximately 43 years. Patients got radiotherapy, temozolomide, or both beforehand, and most got both. Study results and caveats: Pseudoprogression looked unconnected to shifts in top peripheral T cell clonotypes.

TCRdb keeps only in-frame clones here, not all; method: immunoSEQ multiplex PCR. The sample has some 87,000 clones, around 77% seen once. Time point of the sample: baseline, week 1 (first vaccination visit). Treatment defined: pre-vaccination baseline after standard-of-care therapy. Donor tumors were new WHO grade 3 or 4 IDH1-mutant, ATRX-lost astrocytomas. Regarding this clone: Its antigen is unidentified.

The CDR3 spans 14 residues. CDR1 and CDR2 (germline): MNHNY, SVGAGI (reference sequence). V was cut by 7 bases and J by 2 bases, with 15 bases left in between. The chain joins TRBV6-6 to TRBJ2-7; the D call may be TRBD1 or TRBD2 (5 bases each). The specimen was PBMCs, collected from a glioma patient treated with radiotherapy, temozolomide or both. The receptor was isolated from a man in his forties with glioma. The CDR3 here is CASTLTGATYEQYF. For the CDR3, the DNA is TGTGCCAGCACCCTGACCGGGGCAACCTACGAGCAGTACTTC.